The 30 T cell receptor beta chains below come from one sample, sequenced in a study of T cell repertoires in cytomegalovirus infection. Via MiXCR, TCRdb re-called the reads, giving one row per CDR3 protein. The sample holds fewer than 150,000 distinct CDR3 sequences; roughly 31% are singletons and the top ten take about 40%. These TCRs are of unknown antigen specificity. The input for sequencing was CD8+ T cells from cultured PBMCs, taken from culture after CMV antigen stimulation. The source of these receptors is a human donor in good health (CMV status not recorded). Some clones in this sample may be carry-over from other donors' samples.

This clonotype was recorded only once. This sequence joins TRBV4-1 and TRBJ1-3; TRBD1 is a possible D gene (6 bases). V was cut by 2 bases and J by 2 bases, with 10 bases left in between. This CDR3 is 15 amino acids long. In germline, CDR1 is MGHRA, CDR2 YSYEKL. The CDR3 nucleotides read TGCGCCAGCAGCCAAACCGGGGGCACTGGAAACACCATATATTTT. It encodes CASSQTGGTGNTIYF.

The chain carries TRBV19 and TRBJ2-1, with TRBD1 matching 7 bases. The CDR3 consists of 16 residues. V lost 5 bases and J lost 0; bases outside the gene matches: 7. Germline lookup yields CDR1 LNHDA and CDR2 SQIVND (reference sequence). This CDR3 is CASSPGTESSYNEQFF. The CDR3 DNA follows: TGTGCCAGTAGTCCCGGGACAGAGAGCTCCTACAATGAGCAGTTCTTC.

The chain links TRBV6-4 to TRBJ2-3, with no clear D. Germline CDR1 is MRHNA and CDR2 is SNTAGT. This CDR3 spans 14 amino acids. Trimming pared 7 bases from V and 0 bases from J, leaving 11 bases between. The CDR3 region has the DNA TGTGCCAGCACCCACACGGTGAGCACAGATACGCAGTATTTT. Protein sequence: CASTHTVSTDTQYF.

V is TRBV6-6 and J is TRBJ2-6; D gene unclear. Trimming left V 6 bases short and J 0 bases short, with 15 bases between. This CDR3 is built from 17 residues. Germline V gives CDR1 MNHNY, CDR2 SVGAGI (reference sequence). This chain's CDR3 is CASSQEWANSGANVLTF. CDR3 coding DNA: TGTGCCAGCAGCCAGGAATGGGCAAACTCTGGGGCCAACGTCCTGACTTTC.

The gene calls are TRBV7-4 and TRBJ2-7; possible D gene TRBD2, 5 bases. Germline V lookup: CDR1 SGHVT, CDR2 SQSDAQ. V lost 7 bases and J 1 base, leaving 11 bases between the germline ends. This CDR3 has 13 residues. CDR3 sequence reads: CASTQPGSYEQYF. CDR3 nucleotide sequence: TGTGCCAGCACCCAACCGGGGTCCTACGAGCAGTACTTC.

J is TRBJ2-7 and V is TRBV7-9; weak D call: TRBD1 (7 bases). Trimming removed 10 bases from V and 5 bases from J, with 15 bases in between. This CDR3 is 12 amino acids long. CDR1 SEHNR and CDR2 FQNEAQ come from the germline V gene (reference sequence). The CDR3 DNA sequence: TGTGCCACCGTGACAGGGAGGAACGAGCAGTACTTC. Its translation: CATVTGRNEQYF.

The chain is built from TRBV19 and TRBJ2-3, with TRBD2 identical over 9 bases. Trimming cost V 3 bases and J 6 bases; bases outside gene matches: 7. The CDR3 length is 15 residues. Germline CDR1 reads LNHDA; CDR2 reads SQIVND (reference sequence). CDR3 sequence: CASSISSGGMDTQYF. CDR3 sequence (DNA): TGTGCCAGTAGTATCTCCAGCGGGGGGATGGATACGCAGTATTTT.

This clonotype was recorded many times. The V gene is TRBV7-2, the J gene TRBJ1-3, with D hard to call. V was clipped by 5 bases and J by 2 bases, with 13 bases between them. The CDR3 consists of 15 residues. CDR1 is SGHTA, CDR2 FQGNSA, per germline. CDR3: CASSINRFPGNTIYF. In DNA form, the CDR3 reads TGTGCCAGCAGCATAAACCGGTTCCCTGGAAACACCATATATTTT.

There are many counts of this clonotype. J is TRBJ2-1 and V is TRBV11-1; weak D call: TRBD1 (6 bases). V dropped 2 bases and J dropped 1 base, with 9 bases sitting between them. Germline loops: CDR1 SGHAT, CDR2 FQDESV (reference sequence). This CDR3 has 15 residues. CDR3 sequence reads: CASSLRQESYNEQFF. CDR3 in DNA: TGTGCCAGCAGCTTAAGACAGGAATCCTACAATGAGCAGTTCTTC.

This clonotype occurred many times. The V gene is TRBV29-1, the J gene TRBJ1-1; D might be TRBD1 (5 bases). Deletions cut 3 bases from V and 1 base from J, with 12 bases between. The CDR3 consists of 14 residues. Germline lookup yields CDR1 SQVTM and CDR2 ANQGSEA. The chain's CDR3 is CSVDVGASNTEAFF. The CDR3 DNA reads TGCAGCGTTGATGTTGGGGCTTCGAACACTGAAGCTTTCTTT. Filled out from reference TRBV29-1 and TRBJ1-1, the complete variable domain reads SAVISQKPSRDICQRGTSLTIQCQVDSQVTMMFWYRQQPGQSLTLIATANQGSEATYESGFVIDKFPISRPNLTFSTLTVSNMSPEDSSIYLCSVDVGASNTEAFFGQGTRLTVV.

The V call is TRBV4-3, the J call TRBJ1-1; perhaps TRBD1 as D (5 bases). Germline CDR1 and CDR2: LGHNA and YSLEER. Trimming left V 1 base short and J 2 bases short, with 8 bases between. The CDR3 length is 14 residues. CDR3 region: CASSQGGANTEAFF. In DNA form, the CDR3 reads TGCGCCAGCAGCCAAGGAGGGGCTAACACTGAAGCTTTCTTT.

This clonotype was seen only a few times. V and J are TRBV7-9 and TRBJ2-5, with TRBD1 identical over 9 bases. Per germline, CDR1 SEHNR and CDR2 FQNEAQ (reference sequence). With 5 bases clipped from V and 4 bases from J, the junction kept 8 bases outside the gene matches. This CDR3 comprises 15 residues. CDR3 in amino acids: CASSPRGTGRETQYF. The DNA of the CDR3 is TGTGCCAGCAGCCCAAGGGGGACAGGGCGAGAGACCCAGTACTTC.

This clonotype was counted only a few times. The V and J genes are TRBV3-1 and TRBJ2-7; D is unresolved. The CDR3 loop spans 14 amino acids. Trimming removed 5 bases at V and 6 bases at J, with 17 bases between. Germline V gene lookup returns CDR1 LGHDT and CDR2 YNNKEL (reference sequence). The CDR3 here is CASSFMSLVTEQYF. CDR3 bases: TGTGCCAGCAGCTTCATGTCCCTGGTTACCGAGCAGTACTTC.

This clonotype was recorded many times. V gene TRBV7-2 combines with J gene TRBJ2-1; D ambiguous. V was cut by 4 bases and J by 8 bases, with 15 bases left in between. Germline-derived CDR1 and CDR2 are SGHTA and FQGNSA. CDR3 length equals 14 residues. The CDR3 region has the DNA TGTGCCAGCAGCTCCGCCGGCCTAGGCGATGAGCAGTTCTTC. Translated, it gives CASSSAGLGDEQFF.

The V and J genes are TRBV7-4 and TRBJ2-1, with 13 bases aligning to TRBD2. V lost 5 bases and J lost 5; bases outside the gene matches: 6. The CDR3 spans 16 residues. Germline V gene sequence: CDR1 SGHVT, CDR2 SQSDAQ. The CDR3 region is CASSLRTSGGNNEQFF. DNA for the CDR3: TGTGCCAGCAGCCTCCGGACTAGCGGGGGTAACAATGAGCAGTTCTTC.

This chain connects TRBV7-6 to TRBJ2-3; 9 nucleotides align to TRBD2. The CDR3 length is 14 residues. The ends lost 8 bases at V and 0 bases at J; junction bases unmatched: 3. The germline V gene has CDR1 SGHVS and CDR2 FNYEAQ. The CDR3 DNA is TGTGCCAGCGGCGGGGGGGCCAGCACAGATACGCAGTATTTT. It codes for CASGGGASTDTQYF.

V gene TRBV11-3 combines with J gene TRBJ1-2, with D possibly matching TRBD1 (6 bases). There are 16 residues in the CDR3. CDR1 and CDR2 from the germline V gene are SGHNT and YENEEA. The V gene lost 0 bases and the J gene lost 2 bases, with 13 bases spanning the gap. The CDR3 bases are TGTGCCAGCAGCTTAGAGTCCCCGGGACAAAACTATGGCTACACCTTC. Translated: CASSLESPGQNYGYTF.

This clonotype was detected only a few times. The chain links TRBV7-6 to TRBJ2-3; D gene unclear. The CDR3 loop spans 13 amino acids. Trimming shortened V by 4 bases and J by 3 bases, and 8 bases separated the two germline ends. From germline, CDR1 is SGHVS and CDR2 FNYEAQ. The CDR3 protein is CASSSTDTDTQYF. For the CDR3, the DNA is TGTGCCAGCAGCTCGACGGATACAGATACGCAGTATTTT.

This clonotype showed up just a few times. At one boundary the junction diverges from the germline segment, which might be a read error. J is TRBJ2-5 and V is TRBV4-3; TRBD2 aligns across 7 bases. Germline V gene sequence: CDR1 LGHNA, CDR2 YSLEER. The CDR3 totals 17 residues. CDR3 nucleotides: TGCGCCAGCAGCCAAGTGACAAGCGGGGACTCCCAAGGGACCCAGTACTTC. Its protein product is CASSQVTSGDSQGTQYF.

The table lists this clonotype with many counts. This chain links TRBV7-2 with TRBJ2-1; 8 positions agree with TRBD1. After removal of 3 bases from V and 8 bases from J, the junction contained 9 bases not matched to a gene. The CDR3 is 15 amino acids. CDR1 SGHTA and CDR2 FQGNSA come from the germline V gene. The CDR3 sequence is CASSFEGQDGDEQFF. The CDR3 coding sequence is TGTGCCAGCAGCTTCGAGGGACAGGACGGCGATGAGCAGTTCTTC.

This clonotype was seen at least ten times. The chain recombines TRBV2 with TRBJ1-6; TRBD1 might be the D (6 bases). CDR3 size: 18 residues. CDR1 SNHLY and CDR2 FYNNEI come from the germline V gene. V was trimmed by 5 bases and J by 3 bases, leaving 20 bases between them. This chain's CDR3 is CASSPISLTGIYNSPLHF. The CDR3 DNA reads TGTGCCAGCAGTCCTATATCCCTGACAGGAATCTATAATTCACCCCTCCACTTT.

V gene TRBV6-1 combines with J gene TRBJ1-1; 8 bases are a match to TRBD1. After removal of 6 bases from V and 5 bases from J, the junction contained 5 bases not matched to a gene. The CDR3 consists of 13 residues. Germline assignment: CDR1 MNHNS and CDR2 SASEGT. The CDR3 coding sequence is TGTGCCAGCAGGAGGACAGGGCCAACTGAAGCTTTCTTT. Amino acids: CASRRTGPTEAFF.

This sequence joins TRBV6-5 and TRBJ1-6, with a weak D call TRBD1 (6 bases). Germline loops: CDR1 MNHEY, CDR2 SVGAGI. The germline V and J ends were trimmed by 2 bases and 0 bases, with 8 bases remaining between them. This CDR3 is 16 amino acids long. For the CDR3, the DNA is TGTGCCAGCAGTTACGGACAGAACTCCTATAATTCACCCCTCCACTTT. It yields the protein CASSYGQNSYNSPLHF.

This clonotype showed up just a few times. The rearrangement joins TRBV19 to TRBJ2-3, with D possibly TRBD2 on 5 matching bases. Trimming removed 3 bases from V and 1 base from J, with 14 bases in between. CDR1 and CDR2 from the germline V gene are LNHDA and SQIVND (reference sequence). The CDR3 extends over 16 amino acids. This CDR3 is CASSMDSEGGTDTQYF. In nucleotides, the CDR3 is TGTGCCAGTAGTATGGACTCTGAAGGAGGCACAGATACGCAGTATTTT. Full variable domain (missing parts from reference TRBV19 and TRBJ2-3): DGGITQSPKYLFRKEGQNVTLSCEQNLNHDAMYWYRQDPGQGLRLIYYSQIVNDFQKGDIAEGYSVSREKKESFPLTVTSAQKNPTAFYLCASSMDSEGGTDTQYFGPGTRLTVL.

With respect to this clonotype: The junction departs from the called germline gene at one end, perhaps through a read error. The V gene is TRBV25-1, the J gene TRBJ2-2; a weak D match, TRBD1 (6 bases). The CDR3 extends over 14 amino acids. Germline V CDR1 and CDR2: MGHDK, SYGVNS. The DNA of the CDR3 is TGTGTCAGCAGTGGGGGACAAGACACCGGGGAGCTGTTTTTT. It encodes CVSSGGQDTGELFF.

The chain links TRBV20-1 to TRBJ2-4; D is perhaps TRBD1 or TRBD2 (5 bases each). The CDR3 is 15 amino acids. CDR1 and CDR2 (germline): DFQATT, SNEGSKA (reference sequence). The ends were cut back, 6 bases at V and 0 bases at J, with 15 bases in the middle. The DNA for the CDR3 is TGCAGTGCCTACGACCGGGGCTCAGCCAAAAACATTCAGTACTTC. The encoded protein is CSAYDRGSAKNIQYF.

CDR3 protein: CASSLIPENEQFF. CDR3 sequence (DNA): TGTGCCAGCAGCTTAATCCCAGAAAATGAGCAGTTCTTC. This chain connects TRBV7-8 to TRBJ2-1; D call uncertain. The CDR3 is 13 amino acids. Trimming shortened V by 2 bases and J by 7 bases, and 9 bases separated the two germline ends. Germline V gene data show CDR1 as SGHVS and CDR2 as FQNEAQ. The full variable domain, with the rest looked up from reference TRBV7-8 and TRBJ2-1, is GAGVSQSPRYKVAKRGQDVALRCDPISGHVSLFWYQQALGQGPEFLTYFQNEAQLDKSGLPSDRFFAERPEGSVSTLKIQRTQQEDSAVYLCASSLIPENEQFFGPGTRLTVL.

This clonotype turned up a few times. V and J are TRBV12-3 or TRBV12-4 and TRBJ1-5; possibly TRBD1 for D (5 bases). The CDR3 runs 16 residues. Trimming took off 6 bases at V and 9 bases at J, with 24 bases between the two ends. This CDR3 is CASSSGGGFFQGPQHF. The CDR3 DNA follows: TGTGCCAGCAGCTCAGGCGGGGGGTTCTTCCAAGGGCCCCAGCATTTT.

This sequence joins TRBV6-2 or TRBV6-3 and TRBJ2-5; 11 bases align to TRBD2. Trimming took 0 bases from V and 1 from J; bases not matched to a gene: 7. The CDR3 is 18 amino acids. Germline values: CDR1 MNHEY, CDR2 SVGEGT. CDR3 residues: CASSYSASGGPTQETQYF. The CDR3 DNA sequence: TGTGCCAGCAGTTACTCGGCTAGCGGGGGGCCCACCCAAGAGACCCAGTACTTC.

A remark on this clonotype: Being one base from a much bigger clone, this may be a read error. The chain links TRBV6-1 to TRBJ2-1; 11 bases fit TRBD2. Germline V lookup: CDR1 MNHNS, CDR2 SASEGT. This CDR3 region has 15 residues. CDR3 loop: CACSPLAGDKLEQFF. CDR3 DNA sequence: TGTGCCTGCAGCCCACTAGCGGGGGATAAACTCGAGCAGTTCTTC.